The clone carrying this TCR beta chain was counted between two and nine times. The antigen is not known. A second about 7 to 12 cycle PCR used barcoded and J-beta primers. TCRdb analysed the 5' RACE reads with MiXCR anew, one entry per CDR3 protein. The table has around 1.1 million distinct CDR3 sequences, around two fifths seen once; the top ten hold around 14%. This sample was included in a study of blood T cells in healthy people across ages. Findings and limits, study-wide: Roughly linearly, TCR beta diversity per million T cells fell as age increased.

Each sample provided at least 6 micrograms of extracted total RNA. The sequencing input was blood. This sequence originates from a man younger than 35 in good health.

CDR3 nucleotide sequence: TGTGCCAGCAGTTACGAACTAGAGGCAGATACGCAGTATTTT. This sequence encodes CASSYELEADTQYF. V usage is TRBV6-5 and J usage is TRBJ2-3; tentatively, D is TRBD2 (5 bases). CDR1 is MNHEY and CDR2 is SVGAGI in the germline V gene. CDR3 length: 14 amino acids. Trimming shortened V by 2 bases and J by 4 bases, and 10 bases separated the two germline ends.